Shown below are 20 T cell receptor beta chains from a single sample sequenced in a study of technical replicates of blood from a few donors. The table came from immunoSEQ multiplex PCR; TCRdb's copy has only in-frame clones and leaves some out. The sample lists about 63,000 clones, approximately 86% occurring once. The sample consisted of PBMCs. The receptor source for this set is a human donor in good health. Some clones in this sample may be carry-over from other donors' samples.

V and J are TRBV9 and TRBJ1-1; D is unclear. V was clipped by 4 bases and J by 1 base, with 11 bases between them. Germline V CDR1 and CDR2: SGDLS, YYNGEE. The CDR3 covers 14 residues. CDR3 bases: TGTGCCAGCAGCCCAGGTCACAAGAACACTGAAGCTTTCTTT. Translation: CASSPGHKNTEAFF.

V and J are TRBV11-2 and TRBJ1-1, with no clear D. The CDR3 has 13 residues. Germline CDR1 is SGHAT and CDR2 is FQNNGV. The ends were cut back, 3 bases at V and 1 base at J, with 6 bases in the middle. The CDR3 reads CASSLTWNTEAFF. Here the CDR3 DNA reads TGTGCCAGCAGCTTGACATGGAACACTGAAGCTTTCTTT.

This chain links TRBV6-1 with TRBJ1-1; D is perhaps TRBD1 (6 bases). CDR3 size: 18 residues. With 0 bases removed from V and 4 bases from J, the gap between germline ends came to 21 bases. Germline V lookup: CDR1 MNHNS, CDR2 SASEGT. The CDR3 nucleotides read TGTGCCAGCAGTGAAGCGCATTTGGGGGCGGTTTACGGCACTGAAGCTTTCTTT. Amino acid sequence: CASSEAHLGAVYGTEAFF.

This sequence joins TRBV27 and TRBJ2-7; 12 bases fit TRBD2. The V segment lost 5 bases and the J segment 0 bases; nucleotides outside the gene matches: 5. CDR1 and CDR2 from the germline V gene are MNHEY and SMNVEV (reference sequence). The CDR3 length is 16 residues. The chain's CDR3 is CASSALAGGLSYEQYF. The CDR3 nucleotides read TGTGCCAGCAGTGCACTAGCGGGAGGCCTCTCCTACGAGCAGTACTTC.

This sequence joins TRBV9 and TRBJ2-1; 8 bases fit TRBD2. The ends lost 3 bases at V and 6 bases at J; junction bases unmatched: 8. This CDR3 spans 15 amino acids. CDR1 is SGDLS and CDR2 is YYNGEE in the germline V gene. Here the CDR3 reads CASSGAGEVFNEQFF. CDR3 sequence (DNA): TGTGCCAGCAGCGGAGCGGGAGAGGTTTTCAATGAGCAGTTCTTC.

The chain couples TRBV7-6 to TRBJ1-3; 10 bases map to TRBD1. V lost 5 bases to trimming and J lost 0 bases; unmatched junction nucleotides: 1. From germline, CDR1 is SGHVS and CDR2 FNYEAQ. The CDR3 runs to 15 residues. The CDR3 loop is CASSRDRGSGNTIYF. For the CDR3, the DNA is TGTGCCAGCAGCAGGGACAGGGGCTCTGGAAACACCATATATTTT.

The chain employs TRBV13 and TRBJ2-7; TRBD2 aligns across 10 bases. V trimming: 6 bases; J trimming: 0 bases; junction bases outside the gene matches: 5. The germline gives CDR1 PRHDT, CDR2 FYEKMQ (reference sequence). This CDR3 contains 15 residues. The chain's CDR3 is CASSQRTSGSYEQYF. In DNA, the CDR3 is TGTGCCAGCAGTCAACGGACTAGCGGCTCCTACGAGCAGTACTTC.

The chain couples TRBV6-6 to TRBJ1-2; 11 bases line up with TRBD1. V was pared by 0 bases and J by 6 bases, with 6 bases of the junction left unmatched. CDR3 length: 16 residues. Germline CDR1 and CDR2: MNHNY and SVGAGI (reference sequence). The DNA for the CDR3 is TGTGCCAGCAGTTACTCGAGTGGACAGGGGGCGGATGGCTACACCTTC. Its protein product is CASSYSSGQGADGYTF.

The gene calls are TRBV11-2 and TRBJ2-7, with D tentatively TRBD2 (5 bases). CDR3 size: 14 residues. The germline CDR1 and CDR2 sequences are SGHAT and FQNNGV. V lost 1 base to trimming and J lost 3 bases, with 10 bases between them. For the CDR3, the DNA is TGTGCCAGCAGCTTAGCGCCGACTATCTACGAGCAGTACTTC. This translates into CASSLAPTIYEQYF.

This rearrangement joins TRBV7-2 to TRBJ2-7, with 8 nucleotides matching TRBD2. Germline CDR1 reads SGHTA; CDR2 reads FQGNSA. The CDR3 contains 16 residues. J gave up 1 base and V 4 bases, and 9 bases lay outside the gene matches. The CDR3 sequence: CASSSRGTRGSYEQYF. CDR3 DNA sequence: TGTGCCAGCAGCTCTAGGGGGACTAGGGGGTCCTACGAGCAGTACTTC.

The chain joins TRBV20-1 to TRBJ2-1; D is unresolved. The CDR3 sequence is 11 residues long. The germline gives CDR1 DFQATT, CDR2 SNEGSKA (reference sequence). V was clipped by 4 bases and J by 6 bases, with 7 bases between them. The CDR3 DNA reads as TGCAGTGCTACGGTGCGCAATGAGCAGTTCTTC. This encodes CSATVRNEQFF.

The chain links TRBV5-4 to TRBJ2-1, with a tentative D call TRBD2 (5 bases). Germline-derived CDR1 and CDR2 are SGHNT and YYREEE (reference sequence). Trimming shortened V by 4 bases and J by 5 bases, and 13 bases separated the two germline ends. The CDR3 consists of 14 residues. The DNA for the CDR3 is TGTGCCAGCAGCCCCGCGGGTAGGCACAATGAGCAGTTCTTC. Residues: CASSPAGRHNEQFF.

The V and J genes are TRBV6-6 and TRBJ1-2; TRBD1 matches 7 bases. This CDR3 is 14 amino acids long. CDR1 is MNHNY and CDR2 is SVGAGI in the germline V gene (reference sequence). J gave up 1 base and V 6 bases, and 5 bases lay outside the gene matches. The CDR3 DNA follows: TGTGCCAGCAGAACGACAGGGATTAACTATGGCTACACCTTC. Residues: CASRTTGINYGYTF.

CDR3 protein: CASRRGPSFGSPLHF. CDR3 DNA: TGTGCCAGTAGAAGGGGCCCTTCCTTCGGTTCACCCCTCCACTTT. This chain connects TRBV19 to TRBJ1-6, with D possibly being TRBD1 (5 bases). Germline V gene sequence: CDR1 LNHDA, CDR2 SQIVND (reference sequence). This CDR3 has 15 amino acids. The V end was cut by 6 bases, the J end by 9 bases, with 18 bases between. The whole variable domain, remainder taken from reference TRBV19 and TRBJ1-6, is DGGITQSPKYLFRKEGQNVTLSCEQNLNHDAMYWYRQDPGQGLRLIYYSQIVNDFQKGDIAEGYSVSREKKESFPLTVTSAQKNPTAFYLCASRRGPSFGSPLHFGNGTRLTVT.

The J gene is TRBJ1-1, the V gene TRBV19; D possibly corresponds to TRBD1 (6 bases). V gave up 4 bases and J gave up 5 bases, with 11 bases separating them. Germline CDR1 LNHDA, CDR2 SQIVND (reference sequence). This CDR3 has 13 amino acids. The CDR3 DNA follows: TGTGCCAGTAGTAAGACAGGCAGTACTGAAGCTTTCTTT. Translated: CASSKTGSTEAFF.

This rearrangement joins TRBV11-2 to TRBJ2-5, with 10 bases lining up with TRBD2. CDR1 is SGHAT and CDR2 is FQNNGV in the germline V gene. J was trimmed by 1 base and V by 5 bases; bases with no gene match: 7. This CDR3 region has 16 residues. CDR3 in DNA: TGTGCCAGCAGCCCCCTTAGCGGGGGGCGCCAAGAGACCCAGTACTTC. This gives the protein CASSPLSGGRQETQYF.

The chain is built from TRBV6-5 and TRBJ2-1, with D possibly matching TRBD2 (6 bases). Germline CDR1 and CDR2: MNHEY and SVGAGI. This CDR3 comprises 14 residues. Between the trimmed V and J ends, which lost 2 bases and 7 bases, there was a span of 12 bases. The CDR3 nucleotides read TGTGCCAGCAGTTACCTGGGACTGAGGAATGAGCAGTTCTTC. Its protein product is CASSYLGLRNEQFF.

The chain combines TRBV7-3 with TRBJ2-2; D is unclear. V was trimmed by 8 bases and J by 6 bases, leaving 13 bases between them. Germline-derived CDR1 and CDR2 are SGHTA and FQGTGA. The CDR3 has 13 residues. The DNA for the CDR3 is TGTGCCAGCCGATCCACCCCGGCCGGGGAGCTGTTTTTT. This gives the protein CASRSTPAGELFF.

The J gene is TRBJ2-7, the V gene TRBV6-5, with 12 bases aligning to TRBD2. CDR1 MNHEY and CDR2 SVGAGI come from the germline V gene. This CDR3 comprises 15 residues. J gave up 6 bases and V 4 bases, and 7 bases lay outside the gene matches. CDR3 nucleotide sequence: TGTGCCAGCAGTTCGACTAGCGGGAGCTGGGGCGAGCAGTACTTC. It translates to CASSSTSGSWGEQYF.

The genes are TRBV11-3 and TRBJ2-2; 9 nucleotides match TRBD1. Germline CDR1 and CDR2: SGHNT and YENEEA. V gave up 4 bases and J gave up 3 bases; unmatched junction bases: 3. The CDR3 contains 15 residues. CDR3 sequence: CASSYGQGYTGELFF. The CDR3 region has the DNA TGTGCCAGCAGCTACGGACAGGGGTACACCGGGGAGCTGTTTTTT.